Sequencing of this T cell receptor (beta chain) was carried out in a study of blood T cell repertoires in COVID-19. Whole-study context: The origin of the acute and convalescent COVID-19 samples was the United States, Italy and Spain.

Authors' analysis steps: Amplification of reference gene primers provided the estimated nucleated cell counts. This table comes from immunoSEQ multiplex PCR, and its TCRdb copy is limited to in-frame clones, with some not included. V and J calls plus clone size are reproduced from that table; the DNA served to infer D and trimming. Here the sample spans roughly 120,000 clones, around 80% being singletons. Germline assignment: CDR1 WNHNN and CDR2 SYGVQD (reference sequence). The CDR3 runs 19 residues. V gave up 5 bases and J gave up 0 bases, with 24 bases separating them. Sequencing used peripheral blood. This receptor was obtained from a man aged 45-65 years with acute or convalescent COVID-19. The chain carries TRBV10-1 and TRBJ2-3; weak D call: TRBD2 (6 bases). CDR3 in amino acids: CASSPWGTGRRGSTDTQYF. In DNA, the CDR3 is TGCGCCAGCAGTCCTTGGGGGACTGGAAGGAGGGGAAGCACAGATACGCAGTATTTT.